These 19 T cell receptor beta chains were sequenced from one sample in a study of human T cells and chemical hapten exposure. The library tagged each cDNA molecule with unique molecular identifiers. TCRdb fed the reads into MiXCR, producing one record per CDR3 protein. The data contain 95,000 to 150,000 distinct CDR3 sequences, over 7.5% of them singletons. Extraction of total RNA was performed on unfractionated whole blood. The sample comprised whole blood. All receptors come from a human donor in good health. Some clones in this sample may be carry-over from other donors' samples.

This clonotype was seen many times. This chain connects TRBV5-4 to TRBJ1-1, with D possibly being TRBD1 (6 bases). V was pared by 4 bases and J by 0 bases, with 13 bases between. The germline gives CDR1 SGHNT, CDR2 YYREEE (reference sequence). The length of the CDR3 is 15 residues. The CDR3 spells CASSVSGQMNTEAFF. DNA for the CDR3: TGTGCCAGCAGCGTATCCGGACAGATGAACACTGAAGCTTTCTTT.

This rearrangement joins TRBV7-2 to TRBJ2-1; 8 bases agree with TRBD1. The trim removed 6 bases at V and 7 bases at J, leaving 8 bases unmatched. From germline, CDR1 is SGHTA and CDR2 FQGNSA. This CDR3 is 14 amino acids long. The CDR3 is CASRQDRGRNEQFF. CDR3 bases: TGTGCCAGCAGACAAGACAGGGGAAGGAATGAGCAGTTCTTC.

The chain is built from TRBV24-1 and TRBJ2-4, with 9 bases aligning to TRBD1. Per the germline V gene, CDR1 is KGHDR and CDR2 is SFDVKD. The length of the CDR3 is 23 residues. Trimming removed 1 base from V and 1 base from J; junction bases left unmatched: 22. For the CDR3, the DNA is TGTGCCACCAGTGATTTAGGGGACAGGGTATACCTTCCGGCGATTGAGGCCAAAAACATTCAGTACTTC. Its protein is CATSDLGDRVYLPAIEAKNIQYF.

This clonotype showed up just a few times. J is TRBJ2-1 and V is TRBV12-3 or TRBV12-4, with 8 bases aligning to TRBD2. This CDR3 has 15 residues. J gave up 8 bases and V 2 bases, and 8 bases lay outside the gene matches. In nucleotides, the CDR3 is TGTGCCAGCAGTTTATCTCGCGGGAGGCCCGATGAGCAGTTCTTC. This codes for CASSLSRGRPDEQFF.

The chain has TRBV18 and TRBJ2-1; weak D call: TRBD1 (6 bases). Germline CDR1 KGHSH, CDR2 LQKENI. V shed 3 bases and J shed 4 bases, with 13 bases lying between them. The CDR3 contains 15 residues. The CDR3 sequence is CASSPVGGWYNEQFF. The CDR3 coding sequence is TGTGCCAGCTCACCCGTTGGGGGCTGGTACAATGAGCAGTTCTTC.

The chain joins TRBV19 to TRBJ2-2; D possibly corresponds to TRBD1 (6 bases). In germline, CDR1 is LNHDA, CDR2 SQIVND (reference sequence). The CDR3 spans 13 residues. Between the trimmed V and J ends, which lost 6 bases and 3 bases, there was a span of 8 bases. CDR3 nucleotides: TGTGCCAGTAGGGGACACGACACCGGGGAGCTGTTTTTT. As protein: CASRGHDTGELFF. The complete variable domain, with remaining parts taken from reference TRBV19 and TRBJ2-2, reads DGGITQSPKYLFRKEGQNVTLSCEQNLNHDAMYWYRQDPGQGLRLIYYSQIVNDFQKGDIAEGYSVSREKKESFPLTVTSAQKNPTAFYLCASRGHDTGELFFGEGSRLTVL.

The V call is TRBV7-3, the J call TRBJ2-3; D is undetermined. Looked up from germline, CDR1 is SGHTA and CDR2 is FQGTGA. The CDR3 loop spans 15 amino acids. V lost 5 bases to trimming and J lost 2 bases, with 14 bases between them. CDR3 coding DNA: TGTGCCAGCAGCCCCTCAACCTCTTACACAGATACGCAGTATTTT. Its protein is CASSPSTSYTDTQYF.

This clonotype was recorded a few times. This chain joins TRBV7-2 and TRBJ2-3; D tentatively fits TRBD1 or TRBD2 (6 bases each). This CDR3 is built from 15 residues. Trimming removed 2 bases from V and 0 bases from J, with 9 bases in between. In germline, CDR1 is SGHTA, CDR2 FQGNSA. This chain's CDR3 is CASSLQGTSTDTQYF. CDR3 coding DNA: TGTGCCAGCAGCTTACAGGGGACTAGCACAGATACGCAGTATTTT.

Regarding this clonotype: At one end, the junction sequence differs from germline, possibly due to a read error. The gene calls are TRBV7-9 and TRBJ1-4, with D tentatively TRBD1 (6 bases). The CDR3 is made up of 14 amino acids. The germline V gene has CDR1 SEHNR and CDR2 FQNEAQ (reference sequence). CDR3 bases: TGTGCCAGCAGCTTCCGGGGGGCTAAGGAAAAACTGTTTTTT. It yields the protein CASSFRGAKEKLFF.

This rearrangement joins TRBV7-2 to TRBJ2-3, with no clear D. Trimming left V 6 bases short and J 4 bases short, with 17 bases between. Germline-derived CDR1 and CDR2 are SGHTA and FQGNSA. This CDR3 region has 15 residues. The DNA for the CDR3 is TGTGCCAGCAGTCCCATCACGGTGGGGTCAGATACGCAGTATTTT. Amino acid sequence: CASSPITVGSDTQYF.

In this sample, this clonotype turned up a few times. This chain links TRBV12-3 or TRBV12-4 with TRBJ1-2; a possible D gene is TRBD1 (5 bases). Deletions cut 1 base from V and 7 bases from J, with 10 bases between. CDR3 size: 13 residues. CDR3 amino acids: CASSLGQGSGYTF. DNA of the CDR3: TGTGCCAGCAGTTTAGGGCAGGGAAGTGGCTACACCTTC.

This clonotype has just a few counts. This CDR3 is CASSQEGTDEQFF. In nucleotides, the CDR3 is TGCGCCAGCAGCCAAGAAGGGACCGATGAGCAGTTCTTC. The V gene is TRBV4-1, the J gene TRBJ2-1, with D perhaps assigned TRBD1 or TRBD2 (5 bases each). The germline gives CDR1 MGHRA, CDR2 YSYEKL. V lost 0 bases to trimming and J lost 8 bases, with 8 bases between them. This CDR3 is 13 amino acids long.

Many counts were recorded for this clonotype. V gene TRBV29-1 combines with J gene TRBJ1-3; no definite D call. CDR1 and CDR2 from the germline V gene are SQVTM and ANQGSEA. V was pared by 2 bases and J by 0 bases, with 11 bases between. The CDR3 totals 15 residues. The CDR3 is CSVESQRVSGNTIYF. For the CDR3, the DNA is TGCAGCGTTGAATCGCAAAGGGTCTCTGGAAACACCATATATTTT.

This clonotype was counted only a few times. The rearrangement joins TRBV7-2 to TRBJ2-1; no definite D call. CDR1 and CDR2 from the germline V gene are SGHTA and FQGNSA. Trimming cost V 5 bases and J 6 bases, with 17 bases left between them. This CDR3 has 15 amino acids. For the CDR3, the DNA is TGTGCCAGCAGCCCAGACGTGTTATTGCGCAATGAGCAGTTCTTC. Translated, it gives CASSPDVLLRNEQFF.

This clonotype has only a few counts. The V gene is TRBV7-2, the J gene TRBJ2-4; TRBD2 agrees at 7 bases. This CDR3 is built from 14 residues. The trim removed 5 bases at V and 7 bases at J, leaving 8 bases unmatched. In germline, CDR1 is SGHTA, CDR2 FQGNSA. The CDR3 nucleotides are TGTGCCAGCAGCCCGGGGACCGGGGGGAACATTCAGTACTTC. Encoded protein: CASSPGTGGNIQYF.

This clonotype was observed at least ten times. At one end, the junction sequence differs from germline, possibly due to a read error. The chain is built from TRBV20-1 and TRBJ1-6; D might be TRBD1 (5 bases). The CDR3 is 16 residues long. Per the germline V gene, CDR1 is DFQATT and CDR2 is SNEGSKA (reference sequence). The CDR3 DNA reads as TGCAGTGCAAGAGTCGGGGCAGGTCCATATAATTCACCCCTCCACTTT. Amino acids: CSARVGAGPYNSPLHF.

This clonotype has a handful of counts. The CDR3 nucleotides read TGTGCCAGCGGGAAGGAAGGGGTCGGGTACGAGCAGTACTTC. Translation: CASGKEGVGYEQYF. The chain is built from TRBV6-2 or TRBV6-3 and TRBJ2-7, with a tentative D call TRBD1 (5 bases). Trimming took 8 bases from V and 4 from J, leaving 18 bases between them. CDR1 and CDR2 from the germline V gene are MNHEY and SVGEGT. The CDR3 spans 14 residues.

This clonotype was counted between two and nine times. This chain uses TRBV5-5 with TRBJ1-5; D unresolved. The V end was cut by 0 bases, the J end by 1 base, with 11 bases between. The CDR3 covers 16 residues. Germline CDR1 and CDR2: SGHKS and YYEKEE (reference sequence). CDR3 sequence: CASSLEPFRSNQPQHF. Written as DNA, the CDR3 is TGTGCCAGCAGCTTGGAACCCTTTCGGAGCAATCAGCCCCAGCATTTT.

CDR3 sequence reads: CASSLIAGGPSNEQFF. The CDR3 nucleotides are TGTGCCAGCAGCTTAATTGCGGGGGGGCCGAGCAATGAGCAGTTCTTC. The rearrangement uses TRBV7-3 and TRBJ2-1, with TRBD2 matching 9 bases. J lost 6 bases, V lost 1 base, and 7 bases had no gene match. This CDR3 has 16 amino acids. Germline assignment: CDR1 SGHTA and CDR2 FQGTGA.